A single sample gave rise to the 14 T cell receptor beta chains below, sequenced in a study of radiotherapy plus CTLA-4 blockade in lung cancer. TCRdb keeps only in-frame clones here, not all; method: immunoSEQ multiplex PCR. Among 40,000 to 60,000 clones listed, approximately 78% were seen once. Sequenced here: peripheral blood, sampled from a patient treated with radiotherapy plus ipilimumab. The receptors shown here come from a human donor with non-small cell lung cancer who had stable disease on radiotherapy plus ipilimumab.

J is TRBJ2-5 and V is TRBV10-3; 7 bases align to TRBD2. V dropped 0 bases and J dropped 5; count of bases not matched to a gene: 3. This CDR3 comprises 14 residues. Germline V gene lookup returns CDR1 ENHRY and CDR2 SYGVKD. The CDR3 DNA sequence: TGTGCCATCAGTGAGTCGAAACTAGCGGAGACCCAGTACTTC. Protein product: CAISESKLAETQYF.

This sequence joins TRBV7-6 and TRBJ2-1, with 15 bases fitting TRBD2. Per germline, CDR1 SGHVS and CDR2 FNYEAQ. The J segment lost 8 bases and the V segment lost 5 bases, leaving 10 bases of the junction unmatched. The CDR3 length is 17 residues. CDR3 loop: CASSRGLAGGTFYEQFF. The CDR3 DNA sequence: TGTGCCAGCAGCAGGGGACTAGCGGGAGGAACCTTCTATGAGCAGTTCTTC.

The CDR3 here is CASSPPLGGSYEQYF. DNA of the CDR3: TGTGCCAGCAGCCCGCCGCTCGGGGGGTCCTACGAGCAGTACTTC. The rearrangement uses TRBV7-9 and TRBJ2-7, with 7 positions matching TRBD2. This CDR3 contains 15 residues. Germline-derived CDR1 and CDR2 are SEHNR and FQNEAQ (reference sequence). After removal of 5 bases from V and 1 base from J, the junction contained 8 bases not matched to a gene.

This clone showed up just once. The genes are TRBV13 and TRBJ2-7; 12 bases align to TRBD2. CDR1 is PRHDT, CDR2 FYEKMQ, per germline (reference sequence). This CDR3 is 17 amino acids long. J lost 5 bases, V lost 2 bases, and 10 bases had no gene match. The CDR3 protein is CASSLIPTSGRAHEQYF. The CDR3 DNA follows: TGTGCCAGCAGCTTAATCCCGACTAGCGGGAGAGCCCACGAGCAGTACTTC.

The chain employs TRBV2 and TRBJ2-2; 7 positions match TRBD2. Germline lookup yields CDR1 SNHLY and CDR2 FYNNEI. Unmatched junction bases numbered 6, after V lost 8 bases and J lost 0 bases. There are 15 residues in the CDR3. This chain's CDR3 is CASRKLATNTGELFF. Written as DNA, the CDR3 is TGTGCCAGCCGAAAACTAGCGACGAACACCGGGGAGCTGTTTTTT.

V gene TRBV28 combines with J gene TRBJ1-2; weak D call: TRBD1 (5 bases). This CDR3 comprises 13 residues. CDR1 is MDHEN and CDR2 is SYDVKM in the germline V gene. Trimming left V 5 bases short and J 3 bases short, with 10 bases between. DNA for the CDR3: TGTGCCAGCAGTCCAGGGCTATACTATGGCTACACCTTC. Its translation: CASSPGLYYGYTF.

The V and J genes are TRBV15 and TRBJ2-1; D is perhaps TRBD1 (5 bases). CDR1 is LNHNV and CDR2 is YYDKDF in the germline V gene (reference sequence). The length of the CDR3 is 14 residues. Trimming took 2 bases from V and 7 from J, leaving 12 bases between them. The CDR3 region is CATSRTRSGNEQFF. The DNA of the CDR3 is TGTGCCACCAGCAGAACCCGATCAGGGAATGAGCAGTTCTTC.

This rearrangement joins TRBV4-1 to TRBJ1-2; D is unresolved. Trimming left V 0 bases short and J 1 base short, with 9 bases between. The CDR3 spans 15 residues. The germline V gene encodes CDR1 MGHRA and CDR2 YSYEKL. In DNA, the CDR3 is TGCGCCAGCAGCCAAGAACTCAGGAATAACTATGGCTACACCTTC. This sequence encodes CASSQELRNNYGYTF.

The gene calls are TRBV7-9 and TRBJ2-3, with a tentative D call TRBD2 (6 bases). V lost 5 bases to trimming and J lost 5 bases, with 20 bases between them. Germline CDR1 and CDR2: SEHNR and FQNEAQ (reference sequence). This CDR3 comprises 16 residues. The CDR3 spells CASSLEFGGTGDTQYF. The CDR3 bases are TGTGCCAGCAGCCTCGAATTCGGCGGGACCGGAGATACGCAGTATTTT.

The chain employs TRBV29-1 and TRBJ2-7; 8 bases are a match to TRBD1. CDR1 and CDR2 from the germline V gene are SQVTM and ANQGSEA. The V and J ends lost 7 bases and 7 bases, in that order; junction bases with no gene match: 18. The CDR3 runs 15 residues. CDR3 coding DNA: TGCAGCGGGACCAAAACAGGGGGAAGGGCTGTGGAGCAGTACTTC. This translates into CSGTKTGGRAVEQYF.

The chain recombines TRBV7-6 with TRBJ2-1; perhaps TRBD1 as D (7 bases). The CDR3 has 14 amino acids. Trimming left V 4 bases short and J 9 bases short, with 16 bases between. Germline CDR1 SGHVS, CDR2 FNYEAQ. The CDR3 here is CASSSRGAASEQFF. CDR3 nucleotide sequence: TGTGCCAGCAGCTCCAGGGGGGCGGCCTCTGAGCAGTTCTTC.

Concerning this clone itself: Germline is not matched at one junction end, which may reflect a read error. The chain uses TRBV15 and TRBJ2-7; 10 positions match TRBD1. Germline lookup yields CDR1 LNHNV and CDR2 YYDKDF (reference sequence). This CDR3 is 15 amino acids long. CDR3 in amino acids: CATSRGTGGSSEQYF. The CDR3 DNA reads TGTGCCACCAGCAGAGGGACAGGGGGATCCTCCGAGCAGTACTTC. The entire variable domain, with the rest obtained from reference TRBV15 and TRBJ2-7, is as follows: DAMVIQNPRYQVTQFGKPVTLSCSQTLNHNVMYWYQQKSSQAPKLLFHYYDKDFNNEADTPDNFQSRRPNTSFCFLDIRSPGLGDTAMYLCATSRGTGGSSEQYFGPGTRLTVT.

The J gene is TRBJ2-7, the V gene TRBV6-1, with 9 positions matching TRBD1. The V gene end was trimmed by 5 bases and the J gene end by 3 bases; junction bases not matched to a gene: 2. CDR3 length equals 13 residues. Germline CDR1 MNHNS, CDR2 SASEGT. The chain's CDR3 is CASSRDRVYEQYF. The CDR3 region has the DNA TGTGCCAGCAGTAGGGACAGGGTCTACGAGCAGTACTTC.

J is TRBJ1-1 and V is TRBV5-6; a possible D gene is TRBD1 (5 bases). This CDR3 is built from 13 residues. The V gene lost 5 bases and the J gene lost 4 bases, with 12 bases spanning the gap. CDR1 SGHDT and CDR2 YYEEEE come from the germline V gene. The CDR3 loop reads CASSGGTGTEAFF. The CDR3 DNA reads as TGTGCCAGCAGTGGCGGGACGGGCACTGAAGCTTTCTTT.